These 16 T cell receptor beta chains came from one sample sequenced in a study of vaccination and CD4 T cells after COVID-19. Their antigens remain unidentified. The Oncomine TCR Beta short-read assay was applied to DNA of cultured CD4+ T cells. TCRdb re-called the PCR reads with MiXCR, one entry per CDR3 protein. The table has about 20,000 distinct CDR3 sequences, approximately 53% seen once. Specified treatment: approximately nine-day PBMC culture with coronavirus spike peptide pools or control peptides (ViraFEST assay). Sample: CD4+ T cells from blood, cultured in vitro. All receptors derive from a human donor who had recovered from COVID-19.

This clonotype came up a few times. The chain recombines TRBV19 with TRBJ1-6; D call uncertain. Trimming removed 3 bases from V and 8 bases from J, with 17 bases in between. Per germline, CDR1 LNHDA and CDR2 SQIVND (reference sequence). The CDR3 length is 16 residues. Here the CDR3 reads CASSMSGGPTYSPLHF. CDR3 DNA: TGTGCCAGTAGTATGAGCGGCGGACCGACTTATTCACCCCTCCACTTT.

The CDR3 sequence: CAWSQQGPWAFF. CDR3 nucleotide sequence: TGTGCCTGGAGTCAACAGGGGCCTTGGGCTTTCTTT. The V call is TRBV30, the J call TRBJ1-1; TRBD1 agrees at 7 bases. Losses at the gene ends were 2 bases for V and 11 bases for J; bases not matched to a gene: 8. The CDR3 spans 12 residues. Germline CDR1 is GTSNPN and CDR2 is SVGIG (reference sequence).

The chain has TRBV10-1 and TRBJ1-6; TRBD1 matches at 7 bases. Germline CDR1 WNHNN, CDR2 SYGVQD (reference sequence). CDR3 length: 15 amino acids. Trimming at V came to 8 bases and at J to 6 bases, leaving 10 bases not matched to a gene. The CDR3 nucleotides read TGCGCCAGCTGGGGACAGATGAAGGCTAATTCACCCCTCCACTTT. Translating gives CASWGQMKANSPLHF.

J is TRBJ2-3 and V is TRBV20-1, with a possible D match to TRBD2 (5 bases). Germline V gene lookup returns CDR1 DFQATT and CDR2 SNEGSKA (reference sequence). Trimming removed 1 base from V and 4 bases from J, with 18 bases in between. This CDR3 has 16 amino acids. CDR3 sequence (DNA): TGCAGTGCTAGAGGGGAGAGCGGTCGGGTCGCAGATACGCAGTATTTT. Translated: CSARGESGRVADTQYF.

V usage is TRBV2 and J usage is TRBJ1-1; 9 bases match TRBD1. The J segment lost 0 bases and the V segment lost 8 bases, leaving 4 bases of the junction unmatched. The CDR3 is made up of 14 amino acids. The germline V gene encodes CDR1 SNHLY and CDR2 FYNNEI. CDR3 coding DNA: TGTGCCAGCGGGACAGGGCTAGTGAACACTGAAGCTTTCTTT. It specifies CASGTGLVNTEAFF. The whole variable domain, filled in from reference TRBV2 and TRBJ1-1, reads EPEVTQTPSHQVTQMGQEVILRCVPISNHLYFYWYRQILGQKVEFLVSFYNNEISEKSEIFDDQFSVERPDGSNFTLKIRSTKLEDSAMYFCASGTGLVNTEAFFGQGTRLTVV.

This clonotype was counted only a few times. V and J are TRBV6-5 and TRBJ2-2; D unclear. The CDR3 runs to 14 residues. The germline V gene has CDR1 MNHEY and CDR2 SVGAGI. The ends were cut back, 4 bases at V and 0 bases at J, with 6 bases in the middle. CDR3 coding DNA: TGTGCCAGCAGTTGGCAGCCGAACACCGGGGAGCTGTTTTTT. Amino acid sequence: CASSWQPNTGELFF.

This chain uses TRBV30 with TRBJ2-1, with 7 bases identical to TRBD1. The trim removed 4 bases at V and 0 bases at J, leaving 6 bases unmatched. This CDR3 region has 15 residues. The germline gives CDR1 GTSNPN, CDR2 SVGIG (reference sequence). The CDR3 DNA reads TGTGCCTGGAACAGGGGTGGGGGCTCCTACAATGAGCAGTTCTTC. It translates to CAWNRGGGSYNEQFF.

This clonotype has only a few counts. The chain employs TRBV20-1 and TRBJ1-2; D not certain. The germline V gene encodes CDR1 DFQATT and CDR2 SNEGSKA (reference sequence). This CDR3 comprises 12 residues. V was trimmed by 5 bases and J by 7 bases, leaving 14 bases between them. The CDR3: CSAPLDSAGYTF. CDR3 bases: TGCAGTGCTCCACTCGACTCCGCTGGCTACACCTTC.

The chain uses TRBV7-9 and TRBJ2-4, with 10 bases fitting TRBD2. V lost 5 bases, J lost 0 bases, and 7 bases stayed unmatched. This CDR3 spans 17 amino acids. CDR1 SEHNR and CDR2 FQNEAQ come from the germline V gene (reference sequence). The CDR3 spells CASSPKREGQAKNIQYF. In DNA, the CDR3 is TGTGCCAGCAGCCCTAAGCGGGAGGGCCAAGCCAAAAACATTCAGTACTTC.

Only a few counts were recorded for this clonotype. V usage is TRBV12-3 or TRBV12-4 and J usage is TRBJ2-3; 7 bases are a match to TRBD2. V shed 5 bases and J 4 bases; nucleotides not matched to a gene: 6. The CDR3 has 14 amino acids. The chain's CDR3 is CASSDAGVADTQYF. The CDR3 DNA reads as TGTGCCAGCAGTGATGCGGGAGTAGCAGATACGCAGTATTTT.

This clonotype has more than one count but fewer than ten. The chain combines TRBV6-2 or TRBV6-3 with TRBJ1-1; D remains unclear. V was clipped by 0 bases and J by 0 bases, with 8 bases between them. The CDR3 spans 15 residues. Germline values: CDR1 MNHEY, CDR2 SVGEGT. DNA for the CDR3: TGTGCCAGCAGTTACTCCGGGGATATGAACACTGAAGCTTTCTTT. Its translation: CASSYSGDMNTEAFF.

The V gene is TRBV4-2, the J gene TRBJ1-2, with D uncertain. The CDR3 length is 15 residues. Trimming removed 4 bases from V and 0 bases from J, with 12 bases in between. Germline V CDR1 and CDR2: LGHNA, YNFKEQ. In DNA, the CDR3 is TGTGCCAGCAGCCCCCCCCGGGCTACTAACTATGGCTACACCTTC. Protein product: CASSPPRATNYGYTF.

This clonotype came up a few times. The chain is built from TRBV24-1 and TRBJ2-5; D is ambiguous. The V end lost 2 bases, the J end lost 2 bases, and 11 bases lay between the germline ends. This CDR3 has 15 residues. Germline CDR1 KGHDR, CDR2 SFDVKD. CDR3 DNA: TGTGCCACCAGTGATTCCTTCGGAATTCAAGAGACCCAGTACTTC. It yields the protein CATSDSFGIQETQYF.

The V gene is TRBV24-1, the J gene TRBJ1-5; TRBD1 is a possible D gene (5 bases). Deletions cut 3 bases from V and 7 bases from J, with 12 bases between. CDR1 is KGHDR, CDR2 SFDVKD, per germline. The CDR3 has 14 amino acids. Written as DNA, the CDR3 is TGTGCCACCAGTGATAATACCAGGGCCCAGCCCCAGCATTTT. Its translation is CATSDNTRAQPQHF.

This clonotype was seen only once. This chain uses TRBV6-1 with TRBJ2-7; 10 bases agree with TRBD1. CDR3 size: 15 residues. The V and J ends lost 6 bases and 2 bases, in that order; junction bases with no gene match: 7. Per the germline V gene, CDR1 is MNHNS and CDR2 is SASEGT. The CDR3 coding sequence is TGTGCCAGCAGGGCCGGGACAGGGGCTACCTACGAGCAGTACTTC. As protein: CASRAGTGATYEQYF.

V gene TRBV7-3 combines with J gene TRBJ2-2; D is uncertain. Germline CDR1 and CDR2: SGHTA and FQGTGA. V gave up 1 base and J gave up 5 bases, with 11 bases separating them. The CDR3 extends over 15 amino acids. CDR3 protein: CASSLNPARTGELFF. The CDR3 DNA is TGTGCCAGCAGCTTAAACCCCGCAAGGACCGGGGAGCTGTTTTTT.